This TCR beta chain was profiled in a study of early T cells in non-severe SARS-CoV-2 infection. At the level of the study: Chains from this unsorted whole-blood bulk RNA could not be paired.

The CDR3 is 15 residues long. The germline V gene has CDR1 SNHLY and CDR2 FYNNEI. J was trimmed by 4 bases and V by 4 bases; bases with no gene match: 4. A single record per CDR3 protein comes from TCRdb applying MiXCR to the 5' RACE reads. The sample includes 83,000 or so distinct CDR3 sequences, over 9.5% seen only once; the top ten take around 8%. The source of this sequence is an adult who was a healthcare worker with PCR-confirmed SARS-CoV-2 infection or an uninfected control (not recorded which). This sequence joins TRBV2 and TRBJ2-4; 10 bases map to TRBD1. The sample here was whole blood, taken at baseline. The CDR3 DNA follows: TGTGCCAGCAGTGGGGACAGGGGAGCGAAAAACATTCAGTACTTC. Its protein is CASSGDRGAKNIQYF.